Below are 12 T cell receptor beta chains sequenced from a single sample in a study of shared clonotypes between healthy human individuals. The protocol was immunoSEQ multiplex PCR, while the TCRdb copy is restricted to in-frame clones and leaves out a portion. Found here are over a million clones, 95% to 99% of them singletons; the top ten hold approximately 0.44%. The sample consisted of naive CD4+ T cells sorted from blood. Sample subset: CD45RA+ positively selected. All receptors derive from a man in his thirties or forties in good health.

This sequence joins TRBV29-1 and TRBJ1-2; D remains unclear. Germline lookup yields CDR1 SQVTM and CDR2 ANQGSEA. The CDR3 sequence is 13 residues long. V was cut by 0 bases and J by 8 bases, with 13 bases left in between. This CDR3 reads CSVEDSLDWGYTF. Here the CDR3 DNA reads TGCAGCGTTGAAGACTCTTTAGATTGGGGCTACACCTTC.

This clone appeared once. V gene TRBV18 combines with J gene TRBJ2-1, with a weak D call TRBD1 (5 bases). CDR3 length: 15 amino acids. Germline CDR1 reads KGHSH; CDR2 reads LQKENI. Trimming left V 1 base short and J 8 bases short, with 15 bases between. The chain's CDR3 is CASSPLALWGHEQFF. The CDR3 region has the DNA TGTGCCAGCTCACCACTCGCCCTTTGGGGCCATGAGCAGTTCTTC.

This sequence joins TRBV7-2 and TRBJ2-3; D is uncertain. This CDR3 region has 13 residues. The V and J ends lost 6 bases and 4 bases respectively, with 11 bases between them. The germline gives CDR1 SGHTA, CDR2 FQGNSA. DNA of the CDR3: TGTGCCAGCAGTTCCGATGGCCCAGATACGCAGTATTTT. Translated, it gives CASSSDGPDTQYF.

The CDR3 DNA reads TGTGCCAGCAGGGAGGGGGGGAGCACAGATACGCAGTATTTT. Its translation is CASREGGSTDTQYF. This chain joins TRBV28 and TRBJ2-3; the D gene is possibly TRBD2 (7 bases). The CDR3 extends over 14 amino acids. CDR1 and CDR2 from the germline V gene are MDHEN and SYDVKM. The V end lost 6 bases, the J end lost 0 bases, and 10 bases lay between the germline ends. Combining the CDR3 with reference TRBV28 and TRBJ2-3 gives the whole variable domain DVKVTQSSRYLVKRTGEKVFLECVQDMDHENMFWYRQDPGLGLRLIYFSYDVKMKEKGDIPEGYSVSREKKERFSLILESASTNQTSMYLCASREGGSTDTQYFGPGTRLTVL.

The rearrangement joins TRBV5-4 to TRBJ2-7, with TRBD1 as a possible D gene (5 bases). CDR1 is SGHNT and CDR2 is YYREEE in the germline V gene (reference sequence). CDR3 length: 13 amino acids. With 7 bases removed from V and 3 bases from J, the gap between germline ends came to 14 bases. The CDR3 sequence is CASGLDNGYEQYF. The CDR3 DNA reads TGTGCCAGCGGTCTGGACAACGGCTACGAGCAGTACTTC.

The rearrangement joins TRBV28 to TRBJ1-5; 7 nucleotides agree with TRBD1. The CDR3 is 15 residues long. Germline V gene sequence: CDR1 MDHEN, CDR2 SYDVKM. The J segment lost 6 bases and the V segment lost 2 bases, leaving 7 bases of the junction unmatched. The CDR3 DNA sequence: TGTGCCAGCAGTTTACTCGAGGGGGCAGGTCAGCCCCAGCATTTT. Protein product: CASSLLEGAGQPQHF.

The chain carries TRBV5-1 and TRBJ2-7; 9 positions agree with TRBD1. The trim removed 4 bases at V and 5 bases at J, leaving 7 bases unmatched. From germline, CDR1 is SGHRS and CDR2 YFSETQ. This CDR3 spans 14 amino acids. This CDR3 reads CASSGRDRAHEQYF. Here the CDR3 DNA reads TGCGCCAGCAGCGGCCGGGACAGGGCCCACGAGCAGTACTTC.

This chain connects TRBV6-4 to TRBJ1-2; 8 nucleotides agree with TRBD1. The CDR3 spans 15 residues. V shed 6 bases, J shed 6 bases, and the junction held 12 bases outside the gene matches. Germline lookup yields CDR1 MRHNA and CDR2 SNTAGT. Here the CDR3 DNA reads TGTGCCAGCAGGCCCCAGGGCGCAGGGGGCCATGGCTACACCTTC. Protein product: CASRPQGAGGHGYTF.

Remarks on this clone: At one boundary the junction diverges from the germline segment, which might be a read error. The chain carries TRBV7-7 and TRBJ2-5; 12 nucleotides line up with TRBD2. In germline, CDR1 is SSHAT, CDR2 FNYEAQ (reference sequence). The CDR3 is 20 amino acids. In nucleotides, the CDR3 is TGTGCTAGCAGCGCTGCCCGGACTAGCGGGACCCCACCCCGACTAGAGACCCAGTACTTC. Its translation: CASSAARTSGTPPRLETQYF.

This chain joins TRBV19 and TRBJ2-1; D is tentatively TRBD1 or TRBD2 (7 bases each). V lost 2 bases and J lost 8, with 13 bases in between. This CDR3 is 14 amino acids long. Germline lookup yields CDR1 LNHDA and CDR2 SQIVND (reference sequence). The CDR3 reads CASSIFQGGDEQFF. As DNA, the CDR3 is TGTGCCAGTAGTATATTCCAGGGGGGGGATGAGCAGTTCTTC.

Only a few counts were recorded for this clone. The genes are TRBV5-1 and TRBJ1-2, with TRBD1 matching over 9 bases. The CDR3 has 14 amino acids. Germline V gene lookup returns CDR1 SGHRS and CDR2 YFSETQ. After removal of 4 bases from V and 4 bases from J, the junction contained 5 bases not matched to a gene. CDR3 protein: CASSRPGQGYGYTF. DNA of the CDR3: TGCGCCAGCAGCAGACCGGGACAGGGCTATGGCTACACCTTC.

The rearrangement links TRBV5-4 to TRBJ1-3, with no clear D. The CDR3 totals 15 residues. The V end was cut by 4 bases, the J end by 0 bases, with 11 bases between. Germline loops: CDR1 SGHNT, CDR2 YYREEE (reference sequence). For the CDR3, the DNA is TGTGCCAGCAGCCTGCGCGGTCGCTCTGGAAACACCATATATTTT. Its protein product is CASSLRGRSGNTIYF.